A selection of T cell receptor beta chains follows, all from one sample in a study of identical twins. TCRdb independently ran MiXCR on the 5' RACE reads; one entry per CDR3 protein. Here the sample spans 700,000 or so distinct CDR3 sequences, 8% to 9% being singletons. In addition, the sample was reused for a study of yellow fever vaccine responses in identical twins.

Sequencing was performed on PBMCs. These receptors were obtained from a woman aged 18-30 years in good health. Each CDR3 is given with its conserved first and last residue. Each record gives: CDR3 DNA, CDR3 protein, clone size, D gene, J gene, V gene. The D gene is left open where the match is weak. Where a row states a size, it is once, few, many or the class of an expanded clone; other rows omit it.

cdr3_nt: TGTGCCACCGGGGGACTAGCGGCATACAATGAGCAGTTCTTC
cdr3_aa: CATGGLAAYNEQFF
clone_size: -
d_call: TRBD2
j_call: TRBJ2-1
v_call: TRBV15

cdr3_nt: TGCAGCGTAAACGGCCGCCTGGAAAATGAAAAACTGTTTTTT
cdr3_aa: CSVNGRLENEKLFF
clone_size: -
d_call: -
j_call: TRBJ1-4
v_call: TRBV29-1

cdr3_nt: TGCGCCAGCACTCCGGGGACCTCTGGGGCCAACGTCCTGACTTTC
cdr3_aa: CASTPGTSGANVLTF
clone_size: -
d_call: -
j_call: TRBJ2-6
v_call: TRBV5-1

cdr3_nt: TGCAGTGCCTCCACGGACTACCCAAAAGAGACCCAGTACTTC
cdr3_aa: CSASTDYPKETQYF
clone_size: many
d_call: -
j_call: TRBJ2-5
v_call: TRBV20-1

cdr3_nt: TGCAGCGTAGCGGAACCCAGGGGAGTGGGTGAAAAACTGTTTTTT
cdr3_aa: CSVAEPRGVGEKLFF
clone_size: -
d_call: -
j_call: TRBJ1-4
v_call: TRBV29-1

cdr3_nt: TGTGCCAGCAGCCCTTTAAATCACATTCAGTACTTC
cdr3_aa: CASSPLNHIQYF
clone_size: few
d_call: -
j_call: TRBJ2-4
v_call: TRBV6-2/TRBV6-3

cdr3_nt: TGTGCCAGCAGCGTAGAGTGGGACAGGTCCTACGAGCAGTACTTC
cdr3_aa: CASSVEWDRSYEQYF
clone_size: -
d_call: TRBD1
j_call: TRBJ2-7
v_call: TRBV9

cdr3_nt: TGCAGTCCTAATAAAGGAGGGATCCACAATGAGCAGTTCTTC
cdr3_aa: CSPNKGGIHNEQFF
clone_size: many
d_call: -
j_call: TRBJ2-1
v_call: TRBV20-1

cdr3_nt: TGTGCCAGCAGCACTTTCAATGAGCAGTTCTTC
cdr3_aa: CASSTFNEQFF
clone_size: many
d_call: -
j_call: TRBJ2-1
v_call: TRBV7-2

cdr3_nt: TGCGCCAGCAGCCCAGAGGACAGCTCCTACGAGCAGTACTTC
cdr3_aa: CASSPEDSSYEQYF
clone_size: -
d_call: -
j_call: TRBJ2-7
v_call: TRBV4-1

cdr3_nt: TGTGCCAGCAGGGTCCAGGGCGGCTACACCTTC
cdr3_aa: CASRVQGGYTF
clone_size: few
d_call: -
j_call: TRBJ1-2
v_call: TRBV6-6

cdr3_nt: TGTGCCATTAGCGGGACAGCTATGAACACTGAAGCTTTCTTT
cdr3_aa: CAISGTAMNTEAFF
clone_size: -
d_call: TRBD1
j_call: TRBJ1-1
v_call: TRBV10-3

cdr3_nt: TGTGCCAGCAGCCAGGGGTTGGGCGAGACGAAGCAGTATTTT
cdr3_aa: CASSQGLGETKQYF
clone_size: few
d_call: -
j_call: TRBJ2-3
v_call: TRBV4-2

cdr3_nt: TGTGCCAGCAGTGCCCGGGACGGTTCCTACGAGCAGTACTTC
cdr3_aa: CASSARDGSYEQYF
clone_size: -
d_call: -
j_call: TRBJ2-7
v_call: TRBV6-2/TRBV6-3